Following are 14 T cell receptor beta chains from one sample sequenced in a study of post-analysis software for immune sequencing data. General observations from the study: TRBV5-6, TRBV5-1 and TRBV20-1 belonged to a set of roughly five TRBV segments that were more frequent in patients than controls.

The library was made from cDNA and included unique molecular identifiers. TCRdb re-called the PCR reads with MiXCR, one entry per CDR3 protein. The table lists some 450,000 distinct CDR3 sequences, nearly 45% of them singletons. What these receptors recognize is not known. Material: blood. The receptors originated from a girl aged 5-17 years with multiple sclerosis.

The J gene is TRBJ1-2, the V gene TRBV10-3; TRBD1 matches 7 bases. The CDR3 sequence is 16 residues long. Germline assignment: CDR1 ENHRY and CDR2 SYGVKD. Trimming took 3 bases from V and 1 from J; bases not matched to a gene: 8. CDR3 DNA: TGTGCCATCAGTGACAGAGGGGCAGGGGGTAACTATGGCTACACCTTC. Protein product: CAISDRGAGGNYGYTF.

The chain employs TRBV3-1 and TRBJ2-5, with D possibly matching TRBD2 (6 bases). The V end lost 2 bases, the J end lost 4 bases, and 17 bases lay between the germline ends. The CDR3 loop spans 16 amino acids. CDR1 is LGHDT, CDR2 YNNKEL, per germline (reference sequence). This chain's CDR3 is CASSQSDWRAGETQYF. DNA of the CDR3: TGTGCCAGCAGCCAATCAGATTGGAGGGCCGGAGAGACCCAGTACTTC.

V is TRBV28 and J is TRBJ2-5; 8 bases line up with TRBD1. Germline assignment: CDR1 MDHEN and CDR2 SYDVKM. The CDR3 loop spans 12 amino acids. In DNA form, the CDR3 reads TGTGTGACAGGGGCCTTGGGGGAGACCCAGTACTTC. Its translation is CVTGALGETQYF.

The V gene is TRBV7-2, the J gene TRBJ2-7; TRBD1 is a possible D gene (7 bases). The J call may be in error: the DNA end matches TRBJ2-4 better. Germline CDR1 reads SGHTA; CDR2 reads FQGNSA. CDR3 length: 16 residues. The CDR3 reads CASSLQGGRVENIQYF. DNA of the CDR3: TGTGCCAGCAGCTTACAGGGGGGTAGGGTGGAAAACATTCAGTACTTC.

This clonotype was recorded a few times. The chain combines TRBV12-3 or TRBV12-4 with TRBJ2-7, with D possibly matching TRBD2 (5 bases). CDR3 size: 15 residues. V lost 6 bases and J 3 bases, leaving 18 bases between the germline ends. CDR3: CASRDAAGVHYEQYF. DNA for the CDR3: TGTGCCAGCAGGGATGCGGCGGGCGTACACTACGAGCAGTACTTC.

This clonotype was seen more than once but under ten times. The chain has TRBV29-1 and TRBJ2-1; no reliable D call. The V gene's germline CDR1 is SQVTM and CDR2 ANQGSEA. Trimming shortened V by 3 bases and J by 6 bases, and 18 bases separated the two germline ends. The CDR3 has 15 residues. The CDR3 bases are TGCAGCGTTGAGCATGACGCCGCGGCTAGCAATGAGCAGTTCTTC. This sequence encodes CSVEHDAAASNEQFF.

The rearrangement uses TRBV5-6 and TRBJ2-7, with 8 bases identical to TRBD2. Germline CDR1 and CDR2: SGHDT and YYEEEE. The CDR3 has 15 residues. J lost 5 bases, V lost 1 base, and 8 bases had no gene match. The CDR3 region has the DNA TGTGCCAGCAGCTTGCCGCGGGGGGCCGTCCACGAGCAGTACTTC. This encodes CASSLPRGAVHEQYF.

CDR3 amino acids: CASSQVPGLAGGNEQFF. The CDR3 region has the DNA TGCGCCAGCAGCCAAGTCCCGGGACTAGCGGGAGGGAATGAGCAGTTCTTC. V gene TRBV4-3 combines with J gene TRBJ2-1; 16 nucleotides agree with TRBD2. J was trimmed by 7 bases and V by 1 base; bases with no gene match: 4. Germline V lookup: CDR1 LGHNA, CDR2 YSLEER. The CDR3 is made up of 17 amino acids.

The chain carries TRBV20-1 and TRBJ1-2; unclear D gene. The V end was cut by 0 bases, the J end by 8 bases, with 22 bases between. This CDR3 is 16 amino acids long. CDR1 and CDR2 from the germline V gene are DFQATT and SNEGSKA (reference sequence). The CDR3 bases are TGCAGTGCTAGAGAAGTCTCAGCAGGTCCCATGGCCGGCTACACCTTC. As protein: CSAREVSAGPMAGYTF.

This chain uses TRBV3-1 with TRBJ2-1; no firm D call. Germline CDR1 LGHDT, CDR2 YNNKEL (reference sequence). The CDR3 has 15 residues. V was pared by 4 bases and J by 4 bases, with 14 bases between. The CDR3, as DNA: TGTGCCAGCAGCCTACACCTGTATTCTTACAATGAGCAGTTCTTC. Residues: CASSLHLYSYNEQFF.

In this sample, this clonotype turned up a few times. The chain has TRBV20-1 and TRBJ2-7; D unresolved. V gave up 4 bases and J gave up 0 bases, with 10 bases separating them. CDR3 size: 13 residues. Looked up from germline, CDR1 is DFQATT and CDR2 is SNEGSKA (reference sequence). CDR3 nucleotides: TGCAGTGCTACCGACCCTGGCTCCTACGAGCAGTACTTC. It yields the protein CSATDPGSYEQYF.

This clonotype was picked up a small number of times. This chain uses TRBV2 with TRBJ1-2; 9 bases agree with TRBD1. V trimming: 5 bases; J trimming: 4 bases; junction bases outside the gene matches: 2. Germline V lookup: CDR1 SNHLY, CDR2 FYNNEI. The CDR3 is 13 residues long. CDR3 sequence reads: CASSTDRGYGYTF. CDR3 sequence (DNA): TGTGCCAGCAGTACGGACAGGGGCTATGGCTACACCTTC.

The chain couples TRBV7-2 to TRBJ2-7; possibly TRBD1 for D (5 bases). Germline V gene sequence: CDR1 SGHTA, CDR2 FQGNSA. V was pared by 5 bases and J by 3 bases, with 14 bases between. This CDR3 is built from 14 residues. The CDR3 reads CASSELTADYEQYF. The CDR3 DNA sequence: TGTGCCAGCAGCGAATTGACAGCTGACTACGAGCAGTACTTC.

V gene TRBV5-6 combines with J gene TRBJ2-7; 8 positions agree with TRBD1. With the DNA end fitting TRBJ2-5 better, the J assignment may be wrong. CDR3 size: 14 residues. The germline CDR1 and CDR2 sequences are SGHDT and YYEEEE. The CDR3 reads CASSSSGGLETQYF. The DNA of the CDR3 is TGTGCCAGCAGCTCCTCAGGGGGCTTGGAGACCCAGTACTTC.